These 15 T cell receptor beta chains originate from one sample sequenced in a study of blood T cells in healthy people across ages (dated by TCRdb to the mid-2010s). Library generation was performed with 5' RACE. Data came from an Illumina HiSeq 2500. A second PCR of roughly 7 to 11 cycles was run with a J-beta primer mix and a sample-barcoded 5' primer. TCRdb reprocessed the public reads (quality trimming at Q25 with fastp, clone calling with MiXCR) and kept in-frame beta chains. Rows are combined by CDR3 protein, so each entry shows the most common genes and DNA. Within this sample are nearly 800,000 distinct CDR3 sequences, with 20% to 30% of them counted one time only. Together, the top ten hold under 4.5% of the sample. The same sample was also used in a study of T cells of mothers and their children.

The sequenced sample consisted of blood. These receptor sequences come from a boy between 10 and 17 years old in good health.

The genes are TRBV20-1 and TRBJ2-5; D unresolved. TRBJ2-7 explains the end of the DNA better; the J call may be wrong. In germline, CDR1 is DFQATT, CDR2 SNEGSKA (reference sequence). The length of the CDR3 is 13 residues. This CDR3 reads CSARASETYEQYF. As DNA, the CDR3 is TGCAGTGCTAGAGCCTCAGAAACCTACGAGCAGTACTTC.

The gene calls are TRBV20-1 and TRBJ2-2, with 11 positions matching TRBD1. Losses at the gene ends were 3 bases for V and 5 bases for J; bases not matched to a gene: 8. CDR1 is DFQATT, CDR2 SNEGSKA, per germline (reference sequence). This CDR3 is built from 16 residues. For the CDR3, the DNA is TGCAGTGCTAGGCCGCGGACAGGGGGCTGGACCGGGGAGCTGTTTTTT. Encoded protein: CSARPRTGGWTGELFF.

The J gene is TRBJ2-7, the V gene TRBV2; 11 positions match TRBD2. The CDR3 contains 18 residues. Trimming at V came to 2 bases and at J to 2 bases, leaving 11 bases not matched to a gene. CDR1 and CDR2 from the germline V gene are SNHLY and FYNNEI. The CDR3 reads CASSELTGTSGAPYEQYF. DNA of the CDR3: TGTGCCAGCAGTGAACTGACCGGGACTAGCGGAGCACCCTACGAGCAGTACTTC.

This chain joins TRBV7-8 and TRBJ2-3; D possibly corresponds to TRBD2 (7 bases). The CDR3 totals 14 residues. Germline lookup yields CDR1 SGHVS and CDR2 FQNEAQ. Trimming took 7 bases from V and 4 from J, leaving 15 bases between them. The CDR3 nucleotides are TGTGCCAGCATGGAGGGGGGGGCAGCAGATACGCAGTATTTT. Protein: CASMEGGAADTQYF.

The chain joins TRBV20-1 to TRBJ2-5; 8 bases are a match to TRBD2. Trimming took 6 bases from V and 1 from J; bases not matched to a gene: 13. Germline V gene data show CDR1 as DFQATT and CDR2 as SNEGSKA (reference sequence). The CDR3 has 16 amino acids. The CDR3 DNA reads TGCAGTGCCCCGAATGTCGCCGGGACTAGCCAAGAGACCCAGTACTTC. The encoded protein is CSAPNVAGTSQETQYF.

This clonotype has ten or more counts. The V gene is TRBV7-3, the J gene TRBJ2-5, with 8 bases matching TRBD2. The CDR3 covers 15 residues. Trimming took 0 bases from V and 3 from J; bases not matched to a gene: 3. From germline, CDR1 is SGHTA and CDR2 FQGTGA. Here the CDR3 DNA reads TGTGCCAGCAGCTTAACCGGGACTAGGGAAGAGACCCAGTACTTC. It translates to CASSLTGTREETQYF.

CDR3 residues: CASSYPTARGLGNTIYF. CDR3 sequence (DNA): TGTGCCAGCAGTTACCCCACGGCCAGGGGGCTTGGAAACACCATATATTTT. The rearrangement links TRBV6-2 or TRBV6-3 to TRBJ1-3; the match to TRBD1 covers 8 bases. V trimming: 2 bases; J trimming: 3 bases; junction bases outside the gene matches: 9. Looked up from germline, CDR1 is MNHEY and CDR2 is SVGEGT. The CDR3 totals 17 residues.

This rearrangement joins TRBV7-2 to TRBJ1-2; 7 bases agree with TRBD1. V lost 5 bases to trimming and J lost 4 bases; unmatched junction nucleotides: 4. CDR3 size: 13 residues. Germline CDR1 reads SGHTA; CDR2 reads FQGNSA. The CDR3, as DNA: TGTGCCAGCAGCGAATCAGGGGGCTATGGCTACACCTTC. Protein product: CASSESGGYGYTF.

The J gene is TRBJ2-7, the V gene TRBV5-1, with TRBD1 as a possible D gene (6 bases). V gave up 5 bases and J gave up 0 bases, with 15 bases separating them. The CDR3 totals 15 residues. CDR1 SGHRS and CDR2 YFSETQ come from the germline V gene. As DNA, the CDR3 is TGCGCCAGCAGAAGAAAGACAGGCCGCTCCTACGAGCAGTACTTC. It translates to CASRRKTGRSYEQYF.

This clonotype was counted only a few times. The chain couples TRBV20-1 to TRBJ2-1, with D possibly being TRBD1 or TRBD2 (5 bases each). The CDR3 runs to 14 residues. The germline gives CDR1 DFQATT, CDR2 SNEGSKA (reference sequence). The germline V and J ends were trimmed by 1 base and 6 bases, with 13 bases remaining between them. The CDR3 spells CSARGQGPSNEQFF. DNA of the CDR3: TGCAGTGCTAGAGGTCAGGGACCGTCCAATGAGCAGTTCTTC.

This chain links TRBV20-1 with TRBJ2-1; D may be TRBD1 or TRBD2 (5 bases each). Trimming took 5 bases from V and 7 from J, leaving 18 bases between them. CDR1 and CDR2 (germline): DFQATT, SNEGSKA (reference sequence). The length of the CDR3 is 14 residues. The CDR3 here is CSAPGTWAVNEQFF. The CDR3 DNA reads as TGCAGTGCTCCAGGGACGTGGGCTGTGAATGAGCAGTTCTTC.

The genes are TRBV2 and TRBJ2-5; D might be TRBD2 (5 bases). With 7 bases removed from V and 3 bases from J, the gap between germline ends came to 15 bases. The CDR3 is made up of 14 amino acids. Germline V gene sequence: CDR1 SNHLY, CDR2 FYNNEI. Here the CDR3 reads CASTPPEREETQYF. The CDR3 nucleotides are TGTGCCAGCACGCCCCCCGAGAGGGAAGAGACCCAGTACTTC.

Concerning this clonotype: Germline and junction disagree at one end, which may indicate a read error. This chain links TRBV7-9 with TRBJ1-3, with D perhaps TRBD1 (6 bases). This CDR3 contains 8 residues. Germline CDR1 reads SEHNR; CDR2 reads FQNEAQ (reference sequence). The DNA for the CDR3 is TGTGCCAGCGGGGGCGGTGATTTT. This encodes CASGGGDF.

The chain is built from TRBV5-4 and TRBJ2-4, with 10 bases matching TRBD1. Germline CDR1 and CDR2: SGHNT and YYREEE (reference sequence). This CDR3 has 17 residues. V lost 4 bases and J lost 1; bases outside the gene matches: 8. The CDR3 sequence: CASSLTGTGEAKNIQYF. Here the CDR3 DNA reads TGTGCCAGCAGCCTAACCGGGACAGGGGAGGCCAAAAACATTCAGTACTTC.

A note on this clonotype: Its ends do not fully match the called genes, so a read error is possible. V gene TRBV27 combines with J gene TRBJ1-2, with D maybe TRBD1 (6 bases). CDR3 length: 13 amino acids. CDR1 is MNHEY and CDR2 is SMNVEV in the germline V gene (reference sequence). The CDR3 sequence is CACSPNRDYGYTF. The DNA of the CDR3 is TGTGCCTGCAGTCCCAACAGGGACTATGGCTACACCTTC.